This T cell receptor (beta chain) was obtained from a study of T cell responses to AZD1222 COVID-19 vaccine. Study results and limitations: A reported finding is that nearly half of spike-specific TCRs target unmutated variant regions. Sampling that yielded the repertoires occurred only after the peak T cell response. The span of vaccine-associated CD4 TCRs extended across spike, with dominance at 160-218 and 743-854. Spike-specific TCR breadth and depth both grew after two AZD1222 doses.

With respect to this clone: Its antigen remains unknown.

Generated by immunoSEQ multiplex PCR, the TCRdb table keeps only in-frame clones and is missing some. The sample holds 84,000 or so clones, 90% seen once. Germline values: CDR1 SGHDN, CDR2 FVKESK. Trimming pared 4 bases from V and 5 bases from J, leaving 8 bases between. The CDR3 is 13 amino acids. The sample here was peripheral blood, taken 28 days after the second AZD1222 dose. The rearrangement links TRBV14 to TRBJ1-4; D is undetermined. The sequence came from an adult who received the AZD1222 COVID-19 vaccine. The CDR3 region has the DNA TGTGCCAGCAGCCGCCAAGCAAATGAAAAACTGTTTTTT. Translating it yields CASSRQANEKLFF.